Below, one T cell receptor (beta chain) is given with its context. The target antigen is unknown. The data are from a study of shared clonotypes between healthy human individuals. On the study more broadly: Used for every donor were three CD4 naive, three CD4 memory, two CD8 naive and one CD8 memory plate. Findings and caveats of the study: Larger richness was generally estimated for naive than memory subsets. Exclusively blood specimens were collected; tissue repertoires likely differ.

Every subset's genomic DNA went evenly onto several immunoSEQ plates. Profiling relied on immunoSEQ multiplex PCR, and the TCRdb table lists in-frame clones only, not all of them. In the table there are under 1,900,000 clones, 98% to 99% of which are singletons. The CDR3 length is 12 residues. Germline V gene sequence: CDR1 SQVTM, CDR2 ANQGSEA. The germline V and J ends were trimmed by 7 bases and 10 bases, with 20 bases remaining between them. Source material: naive CD4+ T cells sorted from blood. As to subset: CD45RA+ positively selected. The chain uses TRBV29-1 and TRBJ2-7, with D perhaps TRBD1 or TRBD2 (6 bases each). This clonotype was sampled from a man aged 30 to 39 in good health. The CDR3 protein is CSGGAAPGLQYF. The CDR3 region has the DNA TGCAGCGGGGGGGCCGCACCTGGGCTTCAGTACTTC.